These T cell receptor beta chains were read from a single sample in a study of blood T cell dynamics during melanoma immunotherapy. Profiling relied on immunoSEQ multiplex PCR, and the TCRdb table lists in-frame clones only, not all of them. The sample includes 7,500 to 10,000 clones, approximately 90% of them seen just once. Source: blood, taken from a patient treated with checkpoint blockade. The receptor source for this set is a human donor with melanoma. The CDR3 runs from the conserved cysteine through the conserved F or W. Fields, in order: D gene, V gene, J gene, clone size, CDR3 protein, CDR3 DNA. D genes are given only for firm matches. A clone size is listed for some rows: how often the clone was seen (once, few, many), or a class if it is expanded.

D: .; V: TRBV28; J: TRBJ1-3; size: once; CDR3: CASTAIGAGNTIYF; DNA: TGTGCCAGCACCGCGATAGGGGCTGGAAACACCATATATTTT
D: .; V: TRBV19; J: TRBJ2-4; size: .; CDR3: CASLGLAKNIQYF; DNA: TGTGCCAGTCTTGGATTAGCCAAAAACATTCAGTACTTC
D: TRBD2; V: TRBV7-9; J: TRBJ2-7; size: .; CDR3: CASSLAAGTYEQYF; DNA: TGTGCCAGCAGCTTAGCAGCGGGGACCTACGAGCAGTACTTC
D: TRBD1; V: TRBV25-1; J: TRBJ2-7; size: .; CDR3: CASTGTGNEQYF; DNA: TGTGCCAGCACCGGGACAGGAAACGAGCAGTACTTC
D: .; V: TRBV28; J: TRBJ2-7; size: .; CDR3: CASWGPKGSYEQYF; DNA: TGTGCCAGCTGGGGGCCCAAGGGCTCCTACGAGCAGTACTTC
D: .; V: TRBV5-6; J: TRBJ1-2; size: .; CDR3: CASSQRGSGYGYTF; DNA: TGTGCCAGCAGCCAACGAGGATCCGGGTATGGCTACACCTTC
D: TRBD1; V: TRBV7-9; J: TRBJ2-7; size: .; CDR3: CASSWGTTGGYEQYF; DNA: TGTGCCAGCAGCTGGGGGACAACAGGGGGCTACGAGCAGTACTTC
D: .; V: TRBV19; J: TRBJ1-2; size: .; CDR3: CASPLGRRGYTF; DNA: TGTGCCAGCCCACTGGGCAGAAGAGGCTACACCTTC
D: TRBD1; V: TRBV29-1; J: TRBJ1-2; size: once; CDR3: CSVGLVTGNYGYTF; DNA: TGCAGCGTTGGGTTGGTGACAGGGAACTATGGCTACACCTTC
D: .; V: TRBV6-1; J: TRBJ1-6; size: .; CDR3: CASSLGGPLHF; DNA: TGTGCCAGCAGCCTCGGGGGTCCCCTCCACTTT
D: .; V: TRBV25-1; J: TRBJ2-6; size: .; CDR3: CASSKSRDGSSGANVLTF; DNA: TGTGCCAGCAGCAAGTCCCGGGACGGTTCCTCTGGGGCCAACGTCCTGACTTTC
D: .; V: TRBV6-1; J: TRBJ1-6; size: .; CDR3: CASSEEAAYNSPLHF; DNA: TGTGCCAGCAGTGAAGAGGCGGCGTATAATTCACCCCTCCACTTT
D: TRBD2; V: TRBV11-2; J: TRBJ2-2; size: .; CDR3: CGAGDSGSNTGELFF; DNA: TGTGGGGCCGGGGATAGCGGGAGTAACACCGGGGAGCTGTTTTTT
D: TRBD1; V: TRBV7-9; J: TRBJ1-1; size: .; CDR3: CASSPDRAKAFF; DNA: TGTGCCAGCAGCCCCGACAGGGCAAAAGCTTTCTTT
D: .; V: TRBV6-5; J: TRBJ2-3; size: once; CDR3: CASSYSQGGESGTQYF; DNA: TGTGCCAGCAGTTACTCGCAGGGGGGTGAGTCGGGTACGCAGTATTTT
D: .; V: TRBV28; J: TRBJ2-1; size: .; CDR3: CASRVPGPNNEQFF; DNA: TGTGCCAGCAGGGTACCGGGACCAAACAATGAGCAGTTCTTC
D: .; V: TRBV28; J: TRBJ2-5; size: .; CDR3: CASSPQGGGWETQYF; DNA: TGTGCCAGCAGCCCCCAGGGGGGGGGCTGGGAGACCCAGTACTTC
D: .; V: TRBV19; J: TRBJ1-6; size: .; CDR3: CASSMLGGNSPLHF; DNA: TGTGCCAGTAGTATGTTGGGAGGTAATTCACCCCTCCACTTT
D: TRBD1; V: TRBV2; J: TRBJ2-7; size: .; CDR3: CASSTRRTGEMGYEQYF; DNA: TGTGCCAGCAGCACTCGTAGGACAGGGGAGATGGGTTACGAGCAGTACTTC
D: TRBD2; V: TRBV15; J: TRBJ2-5; size: .; CDR3: CATSRDLGSGGSRGETQYF; DNA: TGTGCCACCAGCAGAGATCTGGGTAGCGGGGGCTCCCGGGGTGAGACCCAGTACTTC
D: TRBD1; V: TRBV19; J: TRBJ1-1; size: few; CDR3: CASSLQGIRTEAFF; DNA: TGTGCCAGTAGTTTACAGGGGATAAGAACTGAAGCTTTCTTT
D: .; V: TRBV28; J: TRBJ1-2; size: once; CDR3: CASRRGPNYGYTF; DNA: TGTGCCAGCAGACGAGGACCTAACTATGGCTACACCTTC
D: .; V: TRBV7-6; J: TRBJ2-2; size: .; CDR3: CASSPRGSNTGELFF; DNA: TGTGCCAGCAGCCCCCGGGGGTCGAACACCGGGGAGCTGTTTTTT
D: TRBD2; V: TRBV6-4; J: TRBJ2-5; size: few; CDR3: CASSTTSGSQETQYF; DNA: TGTGCCAGCAGTACGACTAGCGGGAGCCAAGAGACCCAGTACTTC
D: .; V: TRBV21-1; J: TRBJ2-7; size: .; CDR3: CASSHDRGKHEQYF; DNA: TGTGCCAGCAGCCACGACAGGGGGAAGCACGAGCAGTACTTC
D: .; V: TRBV25-1; J: TRBJ2-5; size: .; CDR3: CASSRRTGRKETQYF; DNA: TGTGCCAGCAGTAGACGGACTGGGAGGAAGGAGACCCAGTACTTC
D: .; V: TRBV19; J: TRBJ1-1; size: .; CDR3: CASSIGGNTEAFF; DNA: TGTGCCAGTAGTATTGGGGGGAACACTGAAGCTTTCTTT
D: .; V: TRBV5-1; J: TRBJ2-7; size: .; CDR3: CASSLGGGRAYEQYF; DNA: TGCGCCAGCAGCTTGGGAGGCGGCAGGGCCTACGAGCAGTACTTC
D: .; V: TRBV7-2; J: TRBJ2-7; size: .; CDR3: CASSLVHESSEQYF; DNA: TGTGCCAGCAGCTTAGTTCATGAGTCGTCCGAGCAGTACTTC
D: .; V: TRBV5-1; J: TRBJ1-2; size: .; CDR3: CASAPKGVNYGYTF; DNA: TGCGCCAGTGCTCCGAAAGGAGTTAACTATGGCTACACCTTC
D: .; V: TRBV4-2; J: TRBJ1-1; size: few; CDR3: CASSPGGSIAFF; DNA: TGTGCCAGCAGCCCCGGGGGGTCTATCGCTTTCTTT
D: .; V: TRBV4-2; J: TRBJ1-4; size: .; CDR3: CASSQDEGLGGEKLFF; DNA: TGTGCCAGCAGCCAAGATGAGGGTCTTGGAGGTGAAAAACTGTTTTTT
D: .; V: TRBV29-1; J: TRBJ1-2; size: .; CDR3: CSVEGRGEGYTF; DNA: TGCAGCGTGGAGGGGAGAGGGGAGGGCTACACCTTC
D: .; V: TRBV6-1; J: TRBJ1-5; size: .; CDR3: CASSEVEKVPQHF; DNA: TGTGCCAGCAGTGAGGTGGAGAAGGTTCCCCAGCATTTT
D: TRBD2; V: TRBV27; J: TRBJ2-7; size: .; CDR3: CASAREGRAYEQYF; DNA: TGTGCCAGCGCGAGGGAGGGACGGGCCTACGAGCAGTACTTC
D: TRBD2; V: TRBV11-2; J: TRBJ2-7; size: once; CDR3: CASTVAGGGVYEQYF; DNA: TGTGCCAGCACCGTAGCGGGGGGGGGAGTGTACGAGCAGTACTTC
D: TRBD1; V: TRBV29-1; J: TRBJ1-4; size: .; CDR3: CSASPGVGGLLKGLFF; DNA: TGCAGCGCGTCGCCCGGGGTAGGGGGCCTGTTGAAAGGACTGTTTTTT
D: TRBD1; V: TRBV11-2; J: TRBJ1-4; size: .; CDR3: CASSKTGNEKLFF; DNA: TGTGCCAGCAGCAAGACAGGGAACGAAAAACTGTTTTTT
D: .; V: TRBV19; J: TRBJ1-4; size: .; CDR3: CASSIDPTRAAEKLFF; DNA: TGTGCCAGTAGTATAGACCCCACAAGGGCGGCGGAAAAACTGTTTTTT
D: .; V: TRBV5-1; J: TRBJ2-4; size: .; CDR3: CASSLRGRGPKNIQYF; DNA: TGCGCCAGCAGCTTAAGGGGACGGGGGCCCAAAAACATTCAGTACTTC
D: .; V: TRBV4-3; J: TRBJ2-1; size: .; CDR3: CASSQEPGSYNEQFF; DNA: TGCGCCAGCAGCCAAGAGCCGGGGTCCTACAATGAGCAGTTCTTC
D: TRBD2; V: TRBV27; J: TRBJ2-2; size: .; CDR3: CASSIWTSGRGGTGELFF; DNA: TGTGCCAGCAGTATATGGACTAGCGGGAGGGGGGGCACCGGGGAGCTGTTTTTT
D: .; V: TRBV7-2; J: TRBJ2-5; size: once; CDR3: CASSFGGRETQYF; DNA: TGTGCCAGCAGCTTTGGGGGGAGGGAGACCCAGTACTTC
D: .; V: TRBV28; J: TRBJ2-1; size: .; CDR3: CASRPLPGEYNEQFF; DNA: TGTGCCAGCAGACCGCTACCGGGAGAGTACAATGAGCAGTTCTTC
D: .; V: TRBV7-9; J: TRBJ1-6; size: .; CDR3: CASSLGNSPLHF; DNA: TGTGCCAGCAGCTTGGGTAATTCACCCCTCCACTTT
D: .; V: TRBV7-2; J: TRBJ2-1; size: .; CDR3: CASSPTRGLYNEQFF; DNA: TGTGCCAGCAGCCCGACCCGGGGTCTCTACAATGAGCAGTTCTTC
D: .; V: TRBV5-7; J: TRBJ1-5; size: .; CDR3: CASCGRGEFGQPQHF; DNA: TGTGCCAGCTGCGGGCGGGGTGAATTTGGTCAGCCCCAGCATTTT
D: TRBD1; V: TRBV18; J: TRBJ2-7; size: .; CDR3: CASSPTGRGQGHEQYF; DNA: TGTGCCAGCTCCCCCACGGGGAGGGGACAGGGCCACGAGCAGTACTTC
D: .; V: TRBV28; J: TRBJ1-5; size: .; CDR3: CASSPREVNQPQHF; DNA: TGTGCCAGCAGTCCCCGGGAAGTCAATCAGCCCCAGCATTTT
D: .; V: TRBV5-4; J: TRBJ2-2; size: few; CDR3: CASSFARDGNTGELFF; DNA: TGTGCCAGCAGCTTTGCCCGGGACGGCAACACCGGGGAGCTGTTTTTT
D: .; V: TRBV5-5; J: TRBJ2-5; size: once; CDR3: CASSGGLLSQETQYF; DNA: TGTGCCAGCAGCGGGGGACTCTTAAGCCAAGAGACCCAGTACTTC